This T cell receptor (beta chain) stems from a study of T-cell memory formation after mild COVID-19. This clonotype has a handful of counts. At one boundary the junction diverges from the germline segment, which might be a read error. In germline, CDR1 is SEHNR, CDR2 FQNEAQ (reference sequence). CDR3 length equals 11 residues. TCRdb itself ran the 5' RACE reads through MiXCR, one entry per CDR3 protein. The profile shows just over 350,000 distinct CDR3 sequences, approximately 15% of them singletons. The specimen was PBMCs or a T cell subset sorted from them (not recorded which). The V and J genes are TRBV7-9 and TRBJ2-5; D uncertain. The TCR was taken from a man aged 18 to 35 who had mild COVID-19 (a few samples of this study predate the infection). Cell type and time point are not known. CDR3 sequence: CASSLRVEHIF. CDR3 coding DNA: TGTGCCAGCAGCTTAAGGGTGGAACATATCTTC.